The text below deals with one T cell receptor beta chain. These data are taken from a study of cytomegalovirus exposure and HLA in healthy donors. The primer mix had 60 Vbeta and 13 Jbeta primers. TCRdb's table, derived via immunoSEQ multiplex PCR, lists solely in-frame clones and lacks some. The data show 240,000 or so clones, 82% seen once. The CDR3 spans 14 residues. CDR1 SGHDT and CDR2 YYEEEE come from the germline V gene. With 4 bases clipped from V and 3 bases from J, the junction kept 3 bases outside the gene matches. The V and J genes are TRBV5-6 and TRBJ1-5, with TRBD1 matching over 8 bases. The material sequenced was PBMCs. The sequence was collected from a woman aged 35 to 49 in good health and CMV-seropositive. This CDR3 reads CASSAGQDNQPQHF. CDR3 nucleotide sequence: TGTGCCAGCAGCGCGGGACAGGACAATCAGCCCCAGCATTTT.